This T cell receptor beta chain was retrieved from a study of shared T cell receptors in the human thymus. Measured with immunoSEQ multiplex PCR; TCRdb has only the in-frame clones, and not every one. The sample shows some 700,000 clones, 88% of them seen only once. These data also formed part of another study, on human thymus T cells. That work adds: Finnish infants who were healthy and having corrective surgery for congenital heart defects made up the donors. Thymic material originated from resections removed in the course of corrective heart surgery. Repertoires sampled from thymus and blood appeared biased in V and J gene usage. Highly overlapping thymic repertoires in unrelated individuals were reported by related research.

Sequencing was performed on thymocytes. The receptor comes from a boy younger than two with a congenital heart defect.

The CDR3 here is CASSPRTSGSPEQYF. CDR3 nucleotides: TGTGCCAGCTCACCACGGACTAGCGGAAGTCCCGAGCAGTACTTC. V and J are TRBV18 and TRBJ2-7, with TRBD2 matching over 10 bases. Germline CDR1 is KGHSH and CDR2 is LQKENI. The CDR3 runs to 15 residues. The V gene end was trimmed by 1 base and the J gene end by 6 bases; junction bases not matched to a gene: 6. The variable domain in full, completed from reference TRBV18 and TRBJ2-7, reads NAGVMQNPRHLVRRRGQEARLRCSPMKGHSHVYWYRQLPEEGLKFMVYLQKENIIDESGMPKERFSAEFPKEGPSILRIQQVVRGDSAAYFCASSPRTSGSPEQYFGPGTRLTVT.